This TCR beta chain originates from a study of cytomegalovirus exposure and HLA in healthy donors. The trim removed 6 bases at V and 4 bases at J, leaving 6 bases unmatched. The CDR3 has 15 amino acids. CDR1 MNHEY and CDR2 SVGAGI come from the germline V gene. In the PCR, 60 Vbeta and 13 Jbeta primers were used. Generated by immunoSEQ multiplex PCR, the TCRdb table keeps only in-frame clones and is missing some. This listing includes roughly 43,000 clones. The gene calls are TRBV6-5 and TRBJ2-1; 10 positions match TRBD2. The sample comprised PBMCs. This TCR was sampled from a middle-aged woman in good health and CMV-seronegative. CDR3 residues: CASSPGLAVYNEQFF. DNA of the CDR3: TGTGCCAGCAGCCCCGGACTAGCGGTTTACAATGAGCAGTTCTTC.